This record looks at one TCR beta chain sequence and its context. Its antigen target is currently unknown. Qualities for individual bases were not recorded, and no much larger clone is one base off. This specimen comes from a study of cytomegalovirus exposure and HLA in healthy donors (dated by TCRdb to 2016 to 2017). Looking at the study overall: An earlier analysis of roughly 610 of the donors reported about 300 Gb of sequence data and 95 million to 140 million unique TCR beta sequences obtained from about 180 million T cells. About 330 gigabases of sequencing data and roughly 80 million unique TCR sequences made up an early release that covered fewer than 650 HLA-typed donors. Among the roughly 390 genotyped donors, around 81% belonged to the genetic ancestry cluster associated with self-reported Caucasian donors. The study aimed to test whether cataloging public T cell receptors could reveal signatures of past pathogen exposure. The study profiled the T cell repertoires of hundreds of subjects by immunosequencing and related them to cytomegalovirus serostatus. Along with the approximately 700-subject first cohort, a separate validation cohort of over a hundred different subjects was used. High-throughput TCR immunosequencing, statistical association of individual TCRs with disease status, and machine learning were combined to predict cytomegalovirus infection status. A later analysis re-examined previously published TCR beta repertoires from 500 to 700 donors and added high-resolution HLA genotyping to investigate patterns of TCR occurrence. Rather than using new phenotypic data, the later analysis identified candidate immune exposures from TCR beta sequences and from how often those sequences occurred across donors. An earlier analysis of more than 450 of the donors used high-throughput TCR beta sequencing to judge whether each TCR beta V gene segment behaved as functional or pseudogenic. Donor age, sex, ethnicity and CMV serostatus were collected together with the repertoire data. In a later genetic analysis, genome-wide SNP genotypes for about 65% of the roughly 700 donors were used, and that subset was treated as a discovery cohort. All discovery cohort repertoires had been generated on a single sequencing platform. HLA typing covered class I and class II loci at four-digit resolution. Typing coverage varied by locus: roughly 629-630 donors for A, B, C, DRB1 and DQB1; about 520 for DQA1; about 600 for DPA1; 400 to 480 for DPB1. Roughly 5 DR-DQ haplotypes were treated as single units for association and clustering because of strong linkage in the cohort. Among almost 400 genotyped donors of the cohort, an average of 235,054 unique TCR beta nucleotide sequences were sequenced per donor, roughly 20% of them non-productive. Beyond this particular receptor, the publication reports: In a later analysis, HLA-associated TCR beta chains showed more clonal expansion and lower generation probabilities than non-associated chains that were equally common. Broadly in line with IMGT annotations, most TCR beta V segments showed up in productive rearrangements about 87% or about 30% of the time in an earlier analysis of several hundred of the donors. In a later analysis, some 17,000 TCR beta sequences were associated with specific HLA alleles at a false discovery rate of 0.05. When HLA alleles, especially DR and DQ, strongly co-occurred, TCR associations were difficult to assign to individual alleles. The sequencing pipeline was judged likely to have produced a cluster of highly shared sequence variants as a technical artifact. In a later analysis, the rate of TCR association differed among HLA loci, with DRB1 alleles having the most associated TCRs and HLA-C alleles having the fewest. According to a later analysis, parvovirus B19, influenza, CMV and Epstein-Barr virus appeared linked to several top co-occurrence clusters. The presence/absence analyses assumed that sequencing depth was roughly uniform across donors, and that assumption may not be true. Some IMGT-functional V segments, including TRBV6-2 and TRBV6-3, could not be told apart with the 87-base-pair reads, so those segments were excluded. The only immune exposure information available for the cohort was CMV serostatus. In vitro tests confirmed that a few of the cytomegalovirus-associated TCR beta chains recognize cytomegalovirus antigens. It was suggested by the authors that the approach could potentially be generalized to other disease states and immunological phenotypes. HLA typing was unavailable for some donors at each locus, so association tests used only the typed subset. The study listed approximately 160 TCR beta chains as associated with cytomegalovirus. The cohort was sequenced for TCR beta chains only, and without alpha or paired-chain data the features that could be detected were limited. The classifier was reported to diagnose cytomegalovirus status with high specificity and sensitivity in both the original cohort and the validation cohort. A later genetic analysis reported fewer N-insertions in productive TCRs among donors in an Asian-associated ancestry cluster than the approximately 670-donor mean. In a later genetic analysis, a missense DCLRE1C variant was associated with V-gene and J-gene trimming of TCR beta chains, and the association was replicated in an independent cohort. Most CMV-associated TCR beta chains appeared to be HLA-restricted in a later analysis, and the HLA associations seemed to be driven largely by CMV exposure. Correlated functional status among segregating V segments might be attributable to linkage disequilibrium, but an unknown experimental factor could not be ruled out. Most TCR sequences were observed very rarely across donors, whereas some public TCRs were present in many individuals. The earlier analysis of 587 of the donors excluded approximately 17 rarely observed V segments, including chromosome 9 orphons, because counts were too low. A further reported finding was that TCR beta sequences accurately predicted the HLA-A and HLA-B alleles for most subjects in the first cohort.

The germline V end is reduced by 4 bases and the J end by 6 bases; junction bases left unmatched: 10. Including cysteine and phenylalanine, the CDR3 has 16 amino acids. Of the read, only the CDR3 DNA is kept; its 48 bases are in frame from base 1. The germline V gene encodes CDR1 MNHNS and CDR2 SASEGT. In total, 600 or so healthy bone marrow donors made up the cohort. At the time of sampling, all cohort members were nominally healthy, though unrecorded immune exposures were likely present. The donor was CMV seronegative and was included in the group of a few hundred seronegative cohort members. A peripheral blood sample was provided by each donor, and peripheral blood mononuclear cells were used for TCR beta sequencing. The Qiagen DNeasy Blood Extraction Kit was used to extract genomic DNA from the blood cell samples. Libraries were constructed by the immunoSEQ multiplex PCR assay. For the multiplex PCR, a mixture combining 60 forward primers for TCR Vbeta segments and 13 reverse primers for TCR Jbeta segments was used. The CDR3 region of rearranged TCR beta genes was amplified from genomic DNA with a multiplex PCR assay. The amplified TCR beta libraries were sequenced on the Illumina HiSeq System as 87-base-pair reads. In the original analysis: A later analysis tallied 80 million to 95 million unique TCR beta chains across the approximately 670 repertoires, and approximately 11 million of those chains were shared by two or more donors. A nearest-neighbor algorithm error-corrected the raw reads and collapsed the reads into unique sequences, merging closely related sequences to remove PCR and sequencing errors. Alignment of CDR3 sequences to IMGT reference sequences was used to assign V, D and J gene segments. Each retained sequence needed at least a six-nucleotide match to both a V gene segment and a J gene segment. A rearrangement was called productive if the CDR3 had no stop codons and remained in frame with V and J, and every other rearrangement was called non-productive. CDR3 was defined by IMGT convention, running from the second conserved V-encoded cysteine to the conserved J-encoded phenylalanine. Sequences without an unambiguous match to a single V gene segment were excluded from the earlier analysis of almost 600 of the donors. An earlier analysis of 587 of the donors called V segments functional above 56.7% productive rearrangements and segregating when the between-donor standard deviation exceeded 5%. A statistical classification framework was built for diagnosing cytomegalovirus status from the catalog of TCR beta chain sequences. V and J gene assignment, in a later analysis, came from comparing TCR nucleotide sequences with IMGT/GENE-DB human TR gene sequences. Using the TCRdist pipeline, a later analysis assigned CDR3 sequences along with most-parsimonious VDJ recombination scenarios. A later analysis defined each TCR beta chain by its CDR3 amino acid sequence plus V-gene family, and excluded reads lacking a unique V-gene family. In a later analysis, 450 to 600 highly shared, low-generation-probability nucleotide sequences were removed to address suspected cross-contamination and a sequencing artifact. In a later analysis, a clonal expansion index was calculated for each public chain from normalized within-repertoire ranks of inferred template counts. In a later analysis, generation probabilities were computed with a VDJ recombination model fitted to out-of-frame rearrangements, and the resulting probabilities were checked against IGoR. A later analysis scored TCR-TCR, TCR-HLA and TCR-CMV co-occurrence with hypergeometric tests, applying a repertoire-size bias correction to TCR pairs. False discovery rates were estimated in a later analysis by permuting HLA or CMV assignments 20 times. In a later analysis, co-occurring TCRs were grouped using DBSCAN, with TCRdist sequence similarity added in when clustering inside HLA-allele-positive subsets. Repertoires with fewer than 30,000 or more than 120,000 public chains, plus five repertoires with anomalous nucleotide sharing, were excluded from co-occurrence clustering. Sourced from immuneACCESS, this table was stored by TCRdb with only in-frame sequences that have V and J called. A share of the clones is absent; for the studies checked, an unresolved V gene accounts for under half, and the remainder has no known explanation. The DNA was the basis for D and trimming; V, J and clone size are from that table. The sample table contains 170,000 or so clones; only one count was recorded for approximately 80% of them. Together, the top ten hold approximately 2% of the sample.

This clonotype was sampled from a man aged 18 to 30 in good health and CMV-seronegative. Sequencing was done on a sample of PBMCs. The sequence joins TRBV6-1 to TRBJ2-7; 12 central bases correspond to TRBD1. The nucleotide sequence reads as follows: TGTGCCAGCAGTGCGGCGCACGGGACAGGGGGCGGCGAGCAGTACTTC. Translated, it gives CASSAAHGTGGGEQYF.